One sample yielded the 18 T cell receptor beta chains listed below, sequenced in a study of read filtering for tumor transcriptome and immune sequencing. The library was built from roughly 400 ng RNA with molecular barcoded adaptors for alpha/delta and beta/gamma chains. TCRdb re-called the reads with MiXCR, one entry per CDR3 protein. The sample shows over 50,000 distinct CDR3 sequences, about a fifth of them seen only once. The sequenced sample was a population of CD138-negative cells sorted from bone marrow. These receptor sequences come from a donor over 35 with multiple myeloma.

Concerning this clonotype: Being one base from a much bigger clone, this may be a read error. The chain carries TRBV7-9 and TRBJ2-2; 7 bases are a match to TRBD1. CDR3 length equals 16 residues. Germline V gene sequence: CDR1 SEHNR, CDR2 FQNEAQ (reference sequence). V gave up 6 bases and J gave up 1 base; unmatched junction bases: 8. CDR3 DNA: TGTGCCAGCAGTTTAAACAGGGGAAAGAACACCGGGGAGCTGTTTTTT. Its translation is CASSLNRGKNTGELFF.

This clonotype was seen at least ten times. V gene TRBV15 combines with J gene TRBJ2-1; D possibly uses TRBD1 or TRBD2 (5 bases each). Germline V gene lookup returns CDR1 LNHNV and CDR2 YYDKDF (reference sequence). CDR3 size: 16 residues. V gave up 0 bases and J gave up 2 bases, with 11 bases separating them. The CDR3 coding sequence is TGTGCCACCAGCAGAGAGGGGACCGGGCCCTACAATGAGCAGTTCTTC. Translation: CATSREGTGPYNEQFF.

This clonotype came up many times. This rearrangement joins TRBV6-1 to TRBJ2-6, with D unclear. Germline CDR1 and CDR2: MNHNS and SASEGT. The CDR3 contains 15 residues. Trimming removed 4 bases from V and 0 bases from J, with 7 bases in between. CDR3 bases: TGTGCCAGCAGTGGTCACCTCTCTGGGGCCAACGTCCTGACTTTC. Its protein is CASSGHLSGANVLTF.

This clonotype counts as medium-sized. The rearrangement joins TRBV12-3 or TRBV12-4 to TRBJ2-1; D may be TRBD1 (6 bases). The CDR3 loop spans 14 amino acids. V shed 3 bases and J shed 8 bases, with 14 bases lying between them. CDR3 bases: TGTGCCAGCAGTTTTAACCAGGGGCCCCATGAGCAGTTCTTC. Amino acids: CASSFNQGPHEQFF.

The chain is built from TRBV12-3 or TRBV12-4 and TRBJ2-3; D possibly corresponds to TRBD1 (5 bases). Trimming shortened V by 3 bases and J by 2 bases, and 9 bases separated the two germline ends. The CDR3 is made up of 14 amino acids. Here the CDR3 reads CASSLDTSTDTQYF. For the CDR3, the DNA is TGTGCCAGCAGTTTGGACACCTCCACAGATACGCAGTATTTT.

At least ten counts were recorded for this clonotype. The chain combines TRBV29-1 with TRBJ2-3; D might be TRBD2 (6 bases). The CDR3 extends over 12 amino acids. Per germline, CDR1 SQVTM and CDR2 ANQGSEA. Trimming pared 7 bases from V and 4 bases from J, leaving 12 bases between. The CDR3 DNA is TGCAGCGCTCGACGGGGGTCAGATACGCAGTATTTT. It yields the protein CSARRGSDTQYF.

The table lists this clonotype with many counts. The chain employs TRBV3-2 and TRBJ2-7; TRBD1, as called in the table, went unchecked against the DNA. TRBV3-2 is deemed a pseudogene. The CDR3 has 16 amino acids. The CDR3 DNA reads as TGTGCCACCGGGAGGACAGGGACCCCTGGAACCTACGAGCAGTACTTC. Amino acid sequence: CATGRTGTPGTYEQYF.

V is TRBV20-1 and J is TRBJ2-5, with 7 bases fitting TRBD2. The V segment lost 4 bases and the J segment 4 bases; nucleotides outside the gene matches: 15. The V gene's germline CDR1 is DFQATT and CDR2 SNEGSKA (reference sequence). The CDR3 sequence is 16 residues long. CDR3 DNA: TGCAGTGCTACAGTCCCTAGGGCGGGAGACGTAGAGACCCAGTACTTC. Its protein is CSATVPRAGDVETQYF.

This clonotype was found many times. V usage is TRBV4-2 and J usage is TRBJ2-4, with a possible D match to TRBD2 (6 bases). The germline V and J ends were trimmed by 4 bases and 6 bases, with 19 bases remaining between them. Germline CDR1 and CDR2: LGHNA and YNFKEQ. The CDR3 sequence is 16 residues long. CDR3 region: CASSPEGLANINIQYF. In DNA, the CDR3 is TGTGCCAGCAGCCCTGAAGGGCTAGCGAATATAAACATTCAGTACTTC.

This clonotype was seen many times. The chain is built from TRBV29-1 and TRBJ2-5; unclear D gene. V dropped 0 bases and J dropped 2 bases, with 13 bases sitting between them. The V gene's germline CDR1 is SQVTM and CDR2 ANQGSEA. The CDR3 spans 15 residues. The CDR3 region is CSVEERRALQETQYF. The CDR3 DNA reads TGCAGCGTTGAAGAGAGGCGCGCCTTACAAGAGACCCAGTACTTC.

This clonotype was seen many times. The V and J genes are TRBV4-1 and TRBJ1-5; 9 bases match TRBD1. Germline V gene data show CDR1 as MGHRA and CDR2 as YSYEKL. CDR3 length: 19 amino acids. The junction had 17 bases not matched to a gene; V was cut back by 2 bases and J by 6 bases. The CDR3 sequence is CASSQPSGTGKRAAQPQHF. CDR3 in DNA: TGCGCCAGCAGCCAACCTTCTGGGACAGGGAAGAGGGCGGCTCAGCCCCAGCATTTT.

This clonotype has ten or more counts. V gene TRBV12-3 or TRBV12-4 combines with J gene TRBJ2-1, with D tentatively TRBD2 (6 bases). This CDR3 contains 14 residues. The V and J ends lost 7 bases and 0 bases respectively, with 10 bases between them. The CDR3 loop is CASTRGTSYNEQFF. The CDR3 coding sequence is TGTGCCAGCACCCGGGGGACCTCCTACAATGAGCAGTTCTTC.

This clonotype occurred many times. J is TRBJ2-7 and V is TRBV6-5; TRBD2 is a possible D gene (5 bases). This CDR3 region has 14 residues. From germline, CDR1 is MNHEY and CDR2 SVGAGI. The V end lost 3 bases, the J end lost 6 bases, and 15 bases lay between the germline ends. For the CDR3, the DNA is TGTGCCAGCAGTTATCCCAACCAAAGCGGCGAGCAGTACTTC. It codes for CASSYPNQSGEQYF.

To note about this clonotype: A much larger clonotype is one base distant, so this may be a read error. DNA for the CDR3: TGTGCCAGCAGCCAAATCAAGAAACTGAACACTGAAGCTTTCTTT. Translated: CASSQIKKLNTEAFF. This chain links TRBV7-8 with TRBJ1-1; no clear D gene. CDR1 is SGHVS, CDR2 FQNEAQ, per germline. V lost 5 bases to trimming and J lost 0 bases, with 13 bases between them. CDR3 length: 15 residues.

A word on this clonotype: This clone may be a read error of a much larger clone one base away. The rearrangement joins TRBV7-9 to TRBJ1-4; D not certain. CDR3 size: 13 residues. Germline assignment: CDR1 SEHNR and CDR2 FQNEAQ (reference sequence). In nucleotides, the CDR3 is TGTGCCAGCAGGGACGGATGGGGTGAAAAACTGTCTTTT. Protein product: CASRDGWGEKLSF.

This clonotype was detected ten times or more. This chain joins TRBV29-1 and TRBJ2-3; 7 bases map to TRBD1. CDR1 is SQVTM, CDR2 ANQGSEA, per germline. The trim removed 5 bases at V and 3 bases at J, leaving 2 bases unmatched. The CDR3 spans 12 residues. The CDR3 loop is CSVRDSTDTQYF. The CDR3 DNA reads TGCAGCGTTCGGGACAGTACAGATACGCAGTATTTT.

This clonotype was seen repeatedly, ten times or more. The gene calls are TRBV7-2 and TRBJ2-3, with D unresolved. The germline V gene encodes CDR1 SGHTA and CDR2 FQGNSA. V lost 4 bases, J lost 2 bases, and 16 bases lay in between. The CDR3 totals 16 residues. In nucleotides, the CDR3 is TGTGCCAGCAGCTCATGGGGTGGTCAGAACACAGATACGCAGTATTTT. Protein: CASSSWGGQNTDTQYF.

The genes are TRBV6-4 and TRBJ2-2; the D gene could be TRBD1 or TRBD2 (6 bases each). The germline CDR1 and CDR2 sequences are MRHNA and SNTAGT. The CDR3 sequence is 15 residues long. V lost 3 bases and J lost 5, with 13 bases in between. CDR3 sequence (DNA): TGTGCCAGCAGTGAAGTACAGGGAGGAACCGGGGAGCTGTTTTTT. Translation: CASSEVQGGTGELFF.